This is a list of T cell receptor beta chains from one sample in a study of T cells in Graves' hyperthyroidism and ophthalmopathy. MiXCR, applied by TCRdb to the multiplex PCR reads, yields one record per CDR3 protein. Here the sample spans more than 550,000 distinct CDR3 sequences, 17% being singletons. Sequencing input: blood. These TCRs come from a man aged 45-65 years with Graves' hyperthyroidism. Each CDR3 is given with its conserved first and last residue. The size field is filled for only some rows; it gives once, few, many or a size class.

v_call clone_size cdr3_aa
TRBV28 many CASSLIGPNYGYTF
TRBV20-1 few CSASRTLNEQFF
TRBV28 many CASLHRGLGYAGNEQFF
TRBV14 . CASSRLKGAFDEQYF
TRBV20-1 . CSAALAPTSGSYNEQFF
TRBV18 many CASSPPSGVDTQYF
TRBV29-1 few CSVDRQNTEAFF
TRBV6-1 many CASRRPEREKLFF
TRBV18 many CASSGGLQETQYF
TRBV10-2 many CASSGSSGSYTYNEQFF
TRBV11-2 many CASSLADDYEQYF
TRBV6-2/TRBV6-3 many CASKRQGSNQPQHF
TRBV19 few CASKAGGYSYNEQFF
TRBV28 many CASRPQGVTYNSPLHF
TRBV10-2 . CASEGDYNSPLHF
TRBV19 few CASTGASAGDYEQYF
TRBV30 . CAWSGQGASYEQFF
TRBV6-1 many CASTTRVGMNTEAFF
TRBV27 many CASSSERGNGEQFF
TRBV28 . CASSLASGGGRGSEQYF
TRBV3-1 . CASSQGLAPTGELFF
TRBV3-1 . CASSQDPPGGRVTDTQYF
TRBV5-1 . CASSKQGLATEAFF
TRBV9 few CASSANSGGYGYTF
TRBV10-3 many CAISESVWTTQYEQYF
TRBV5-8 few CASSPWTSSNEKLFF
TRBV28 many CASRQTGGNTEAFF
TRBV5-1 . CASSLAGWKGTTLNQPQHF
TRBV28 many CASSLLLTYGYTF
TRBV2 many CASDGGGTQYF